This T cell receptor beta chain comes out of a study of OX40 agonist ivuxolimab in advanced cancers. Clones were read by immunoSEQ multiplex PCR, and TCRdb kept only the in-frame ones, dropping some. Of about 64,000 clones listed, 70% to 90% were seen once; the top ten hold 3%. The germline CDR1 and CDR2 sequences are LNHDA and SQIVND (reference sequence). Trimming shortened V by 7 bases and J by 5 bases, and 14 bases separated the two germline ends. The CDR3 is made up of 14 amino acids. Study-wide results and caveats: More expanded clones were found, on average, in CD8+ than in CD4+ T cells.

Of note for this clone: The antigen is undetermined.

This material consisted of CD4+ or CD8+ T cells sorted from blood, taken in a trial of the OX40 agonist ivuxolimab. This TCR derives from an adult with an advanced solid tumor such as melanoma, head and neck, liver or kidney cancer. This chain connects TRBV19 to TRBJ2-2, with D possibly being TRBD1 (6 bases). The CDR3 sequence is CASTDSSATGELFF. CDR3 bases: TGTGCCAGTACGGACAGTAGTGCGACCGGGGAGCTGTTTTTT.